The T cell receptor beta chain under discussion was sequenced for a study of graft-versus-host responses after intestinal transplantation. Sequenced by immunoSEQ multiplex PCR; TCRdb stores in-frame clones only, minus some. The sample lists some 10,000 clones; approximately 80% were seen once. The starting material was PBMCs, obtained nearly 500 days after intestinal transplant. The TCR originated in a human patient who received an intestinal transplant, so some T cells may come from the graft donor.

For the CDR3, the DNA is TGTGCCAGCAGTGATTCGAGCGGGGAGGCCGGGGAGCTGTTTTTT. The encoded protein is CASSDSSGEAGELFF. The gene calls are TRBV6-4 and TRBJ2-2; TRBD2 agrees at 7 bases. Germline-derived CDR1 and CDR2 are MRHNA and SNTAGT. This CDR3 spans 15 amino acids. V was pared by 3 bases and J by 6 bases, with 7 bases of the junction left unmatched.